This T cell receptor (beta chain) was identified during a study of OX40 agonist ivuxolimab in advanced cancers. Clones were read by immunoSEQ multiplex PCR, and TCRdb kept only the in-frame ones, dropping some. This repertoire shows approximately 20,000 clones, roughly three quarters found once; its top ten account for 8.5% to 10%. Germline CDR1 reads SGHTA; CDR2 reads FQGNSA. J lost 1 base, V lost 3 bases, and 3 bases had no gene match. This CDR3 spans 16 amino acids. The TCR comes from an adult with an advanced solid tumor such as melanoma, head and neck, liver or kidney cancer. Sequencing was performed on CD4+ or CD8+ T cells sorted from blood, taken in a trial of the OX40 agonist ivuxolimab. This chain joins TRBV7-2 and TRBJ2-3; 11 positions match TRBD2. CDR3 in amino acids: CASSFVSGGGTDTQYF. CDR3 nucleotides: TGTGCCAGCAGCTTCGTTAGCGGGGGGGGCACAGATACGCAGTATTTT.